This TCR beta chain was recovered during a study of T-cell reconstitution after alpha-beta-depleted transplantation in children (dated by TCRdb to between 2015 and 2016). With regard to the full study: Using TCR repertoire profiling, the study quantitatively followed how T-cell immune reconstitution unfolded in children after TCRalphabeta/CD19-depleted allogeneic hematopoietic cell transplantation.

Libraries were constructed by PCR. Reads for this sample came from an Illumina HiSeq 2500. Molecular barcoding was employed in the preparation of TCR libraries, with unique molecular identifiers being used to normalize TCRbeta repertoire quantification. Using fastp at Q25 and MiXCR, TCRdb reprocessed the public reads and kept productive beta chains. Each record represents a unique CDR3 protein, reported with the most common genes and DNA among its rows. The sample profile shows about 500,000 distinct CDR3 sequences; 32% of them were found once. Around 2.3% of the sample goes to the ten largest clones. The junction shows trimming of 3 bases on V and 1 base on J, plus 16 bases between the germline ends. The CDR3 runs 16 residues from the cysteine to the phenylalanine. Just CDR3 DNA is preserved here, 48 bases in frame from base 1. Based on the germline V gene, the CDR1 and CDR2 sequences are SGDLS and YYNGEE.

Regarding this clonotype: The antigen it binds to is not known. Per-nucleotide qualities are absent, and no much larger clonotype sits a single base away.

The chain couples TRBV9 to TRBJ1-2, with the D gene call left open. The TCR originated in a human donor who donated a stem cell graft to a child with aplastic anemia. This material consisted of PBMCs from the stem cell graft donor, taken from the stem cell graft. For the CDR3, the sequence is CASSGGSLSYNYGYTF. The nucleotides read TGTGCCAGCAGCGGTGGGAGCCTCAGCTATAACTATGGCTACACCTTC.